These T cell receptor beta chains were read from a single sample in a study of T cells after yellow fever vaccination. In TCRdb, the 5' RACE reads were re-called with MiXCR into one record per CDR3 protein. The data contain a few hundred thousand distinct CDR3 sequences, 7% to 9% of them seen just once; the ten biggest clones take up 17%. Sequences were derived from PBMCs, sampled roughly 45 days after the first yellow fever vaccination. The receptors come from a young man who received the YFV17D yellow fever vaccine. The CDR3 runs from the conserved cysteine through the conserved F or W. The D gene is left open where the match is weak. The listing skips clone size in some rows; elsewhere it reads once, few, many or a size class.

cdr3_nt | cdr3_aa | d_call | v_call | cdr3_length | clone_size | j_call
TGCGCCAGCAGCCGATATGGACAGGAAAACTATGGCTACACCTTC | CASSRYGQENYGYTF | TRBD1 | TRBV4-3 | 15 | few | TRBJ1-2
TGTGCCAGCAGCTCCCGGCGGACAGTCCTAAACCAAAATGAGCAGTTCTTC | CASSSRRTVLNQNEQFF | . | TRBV7-9 | 17 | . | TRBJ2-1
TGTGCCAGCAGCTCAACGGACAGAACCGGGGAGCTGTTTTTT | CASSSTDRTGELFF | . | TRBV6-1 | 14 | . | TRBJ2-2
TGCGCCAGCAGCCCAAACACCGGGACAGCTTCTAATTCACCCCTCCACTTT | CASSPNTGTASNSPLHF | TRBD1 | TRBV5-1 | 17 | many | TRBJ1-6
TGCAGTGCCCCACATGACCCGTACGGCAATCAGCCCCAGCATTTT | CSAPHDPYGNQPQHF | . | TRBV20-1 | 15 | . | TRBJ1-5
TGTGCCAGCAGTTTTCGAGTGAACACTGAAGCTTTCTTT | CASSFRVNTEAFF | . | TRBV12-3/TRBV12-4 | 13 | many | TRBJ1-1
TGTGCCAGCAGCCAAGTTCAACGGGGGGGCCCGAGATCTAGCACAGATACGCAGTATTTT | CASSQVQRGGPRSSTDTQYF | TRBD2 | TRBV4-2 | 20 | many | TRBJ2-3
TGTGCCATCAGTGAGTCGGGACAGGGGACCTCCTACAATGAGCAGTTCTTC | CAISESGQGTSYNEQFF | TRBD1 | TRBV10-3 | 17 | . | TRBJ2-1
TGTGCCAGTGGTCGAACGACAGGCAACTATGGCTACACCTTC | CASGRTTGNYGYTF | . | TRBV3-1 | 14 | few | TRBJ1-2
TGCGCCAGCAGCGCGGGACTAGTTCTTGAGACCCAGTACTTC | CASSAGLVLETQYF | TRBD2 | TRBV5-1 | 14 | few | TRBJ2-5
TGTGCCAGCAGTTACTCGACAGGGAGGAGCGAAAAACTGTTTTTT | CASSYSTGRSEKLFF | TRBD1 | TRBV6-5 | 15 | few | TRBJ1-4
TGTGCCAGCAGTCGACAGGGGCTGGGCTATGGCTACACCTTC | CASSRQGLGYGYTF | TRBD1 | TRBV6-1 | 14 | few | TRBJ1-2
TGCAGCGTCGCAGGGGGCCCTGGAAACACCATATATTTT | CSVAGGPGNTIYF | TRBD1 | TRBV29-1 | 13 | few | TRBJ1-3
TGTGCCAGCAGCTCCACCCGACAGGAGGTCAGCTTC | CASSSTRQEVSF | . | TRBV7-2 | 12 | . | TRBJ2-7
TGTGCCAGCAGCCCCGAGGGACTCTACAATGAGCAGTTCTTC | CASSPEGLYNEQFF | . | TRBV4-2 | 14 | . | TRBJ2-1
TGTGCCAGCGCCCGCCTCGACTCTGGAAACACCATATATTTT | CASARLDSGNTIYF | . | TRBV6-1 | 14 | . | TRBJ1-3
TGTGCCAGCAGCCAAGTTTCCCGAACGTACCAAGAGACCCAGTACTTC | CASSQVSRTYQETQYF | . | TRBV3-1 | 16 | . | TRBJ2-5
TGTGCCAGTAGTGCTCGGGACAGGCCCTCCTACGAGCAGTACTTC | CASSARDRPSYEQYF | TRBD1 | TRBV19 | 15 | . | TRBJ2-7
TGCGCCAGCAGCCAAGCAATGAACACTGAAGCTTTCTTT | CASSQAMNTEAFF | . | TRBV4-1 | 13 | many | TRBJ1-1
TGCTGTGCTAGTTTGGCACTAGCGAGTACACAAGAGACCCAGTACTTC | CCASLALASTQETQYF | TRBD2 | TRBV20-1 | 16 | . | TRBJ2-5
TGTGCCAGCAGTTTGGAGGACTTGAGCTCCTACGAGCAGTACTTC | CASSLEDLSSYEQYF | . | TRBV12-3/TRBV12-4 | 15 | . | TRBJ2-7
TGTGCCAGCAGCTTAGGACGATTGCCAGAGACCCAGTACTTC | CASSLGRLPETQYF | . | TRBV7-2 | 14 | many | TRBJ2-5
TGTGCCACCAGCAGTGGCGGGTGGGAGCTGTTTTTT | CATSSGGWELFF | . | TRBV15 | 12 | many | TRBJ2-2
TGCAGTGCTAGAGATCTCCGGGACAGGGGGTATGGCTACACCTTC | CSARDLRDRGYGYTF | TRBD1 | TRBV20-1 | 15 | . | TRBJ1-2
TGTGCCAGCGTCCCCAGGGGGCGCTTGGACTATGGCTACACCTTC | CASVPRGRLDYGYTF | TRBD1 | TRBV7-2 | 15 | many | TRBJ1-2
TGCAGCGTTGATGGGGTTCCTCGGGGAGAGACCCAGTACTTC | CSVDGVPRGETQYF | . | TRBV29-1 | 14 | . | TRBJ2-5
TGTGCCAGCAGCCCACTGGAAAATGAAAAACTGTTTTTT | CASSPLENEKLFF | . | TRBV12-3/TRBV12-4 | 13 | . | TRBJ1-4
TGTGCCAGCAGCTTATCCCCCGGAAGCTACGAGCAGTACTTC | CASSLSPGSYEQYF | . | TRBV7-2 | 14 | once | TRBJ2-7
TGTGCCAGCAGCCTGGGGGTCGGTGGGAATTCACCCCTCCACTTT | CASSLGVGGNSPLHF | . | TRBV7-9 | 15 | . | TRBJ1-6
TGTGCCAGCAGCTTAGTCGGGAGCTCCTACAATGAGCAGTTCTTC | CASSLVGSSYNEQFF | . | TRBV7-8 | 15 | many | TRBJ2-1
TGCAGTGCTAGATCCCATTGGCAGTATGGCTACACCTTC | CSARSHWQYGYTF | . | TRBV20-1 | 13 | many | TRBJ1-2
TGCGCCAGCAGCTTGCCACAGGGGATATACAATGAGCAGTTCTTC | CASSLPQGIYNEQFF | TRBD1 | TRBV5-1 | 15 | . | TRBJ2-1
TGTGCCAGCGGCCAGGATAGTTCACCCCTCCACTTT | CASGQDSSPLHF | . | TRBV6-6 | 12 | many | TRBJ1-6
TGTGCCAGCAGCCACCCGGACGCCAGGGGATTGAACACTGAAGCTTTCTTT | CASSHPDARGLNTEAFF | . | TRBV4-2 | 17 | few | TRBJ1-1
TGTGCCAGCAGTTTTGGGGCCGCGAGGCGCCAGACTAGCGGGGGCAGGGGAGATACGCAGTATTTT | CASSFGAARRQTSGGRGDTQYF | TRBD2 | TRBV12-3/TRBV12-4 | 22 | . | TRBJ2-3
TGCGCCAGCAGCCAAGTCCAGGGAGAGGGCTACACCTTC | CASSQVQGEGYTF | . | TRBV4-1 | 13 | . | TRBJ1-2
TGTGCCACCAGTGACTCAAGAACAGGGACATCGGGCACTGAAGCTTTCTTT | CATSDSRTGTSGTEAFF | . | TRBV24-1 | 17 | . | TRBJ1-1
TGTGCCAGCAGCTTAGCACAGGGAAACATTCAGTACTTC | CASSLAQGNIQYF | . | TRBV7-2 | 13 | . | TRBJ2-4
TGCGCCAGCAGCTTGGCTCTTGGGGGACAAGAGACCCAGTACTTC | CASSLALGGQETQYF | . | TRBV5-1 | 15 | . | TRBJ2-5
TGTGCCAGCAGCGTAACTCTAGCGGGGGGGTCCTACAATGAGCAGTTCTTC | CASSVTLAGGSYNEQFF | TRBD2 | TRBV9 | 17 | many | TRBJ2-1
TGTGCCATCAGTGCCTTTAGCGGGGGGACGCAAGAGACCCAGTACTTC | CAISAFSGGTQETQYF | TRBD2 | TRBV10-3 | 16 | . | TRBJ2-5
TGTGCCAGCAGGGCCACTCTGGGGCCGGGTGAGCAGTTCTTC | CASRATLGPGEQFF | . | TRBV7-9 | 14 | few | TRBJ2-1
TGTGCCAGCAGCCTCCAGGGCCCTGGGGCCAACGTCCTGACTTTC | CASSLQGPGANVLTF | . | TRBV7-3 | 15 | . | TRBJ2-6
TGTGCCAGCAGCTTGGGACTAGCACCCTACGAGCAGTACTTC | CASSLGLAPYEQYF | TRBD2 | TRBV7-3 | 14 | . | TRBJ2-7
TGTGCCAGCAGTTCCCGGACAGGGAGTGGCTATGGCTACACCTTC | CASSSRTGSGYGYTF | TRBD1 | TRBV6-2/TRBV6-3 | 15 | . | TRBJ1-2
TGTGCCAGCCGTCTGGGCCAGGGGGCCGGGGAGCTGTTTTTT | CASRLGQGAGELFF | TRBD1 | TRBV2 | 14 | . | TRBJ2-2
TGTGCCAGGCGCCGGGATGAGGGCCAAGAGACCCAGTACTTC | CARRRDEGQETQYF | . | TRBV7-4 | 14 | few | TRBJ2-5
TGTGCCAGCAGCCCGCTTGGGGGATTAGCGGGGGGGCCCTTGACATTCTTC | CASSPLGGLAGGPLTFF | TRBD2 | TRBV5-5 | 17 | few | TRBJ2-1
TGCAGTGCTCCCATAGGAATCGAAGAGACCCAGTACTTC | CSAPIGIEETQYF | . | TRBV20-1 | 13 | few | TRBJ2-5
TGTGCCAGCAGCATGGGCAGGGTGTCGGATACGCAGTATTTT | CASSMGRVSDTQYF | . | TRBV5-4 | 14 | few | TRBJ2-3
TGTGCCAGCAGTCCCCGAGCGGGGGTTCAGTCTAAGTTCTTC | CASSPRAGVQSKFF | TRBD2 | TRBV2 | 14 | . | TRBJ2-1
TGCAGTGCGATGGACCTCGGGCCGTTGGGACCCCTCCACTTT | CSAMDLGPLGPLHF | . | TRBV20-1 | 14 | many | TRBJ1-6